This section outlines one T cell receptor beta chain sequence together with its context. The CDR3 runs 14 residues. Trimming took 7 bases from V and 7 from J; bases not matched to a gene: 8. CDR1 is SGHRS, CDR2 YFSETQ, per germline. The sample comes from a study of PD-L1 blockade in urothelial cancer. Study at large: Atezolizumab (1,200 mg intravenously every 3 weeks) began in about 2014 for patients. Male patients with bladder-origin urothelial cancer numbered about 85% of the 29. Blood analysis took place 3 weeks (second dose) and 6 weeks after treatment start. Researchers found blood samples held a median of approximately 150,000 T cells.

The table came from immunoSEQ multiplex PCR; TCRdb's copy has only in-frame clones and leaves some out. The sample consists of some 25,000 clones, approximately 81% of them appearing once. The chain carries TRBV5-1 and TRBJ1-6, with 7 bases identical to TRBD1. The TCR sequence derives from a man between 65 and 85 years old with urothelial cancer. The source material was PBMCs, sampled around atezolizumab (anti-PD-L1) treatment. CDR3 coding DNA: TGCGCCAGCTGTAACCCGGGACAGAATTCACCCCTCCACTTT. It is translated as CASCNPGQNSPLHF.